This TCR beta chain comes out of a study of cytomegalovirus exposure and HLA in healthy donors. Study background: An earlier analysis found some 100 million unique TCR beta sequences from around 180 million T cells. Whole-study findings and limits: The listing of approximately 160 TCR beta chains classed them as cytomegalovirus-associated.

A note on this clone: As yet, its antigen is unknown.

Trimming took off 0 bases at V and 1 base at J, with 12 bases between the two ends. CDR1 is MNHNY, CDR2 SVGAGI, per germline (reference sequence). The length of the CDR3 is 16 residues. The PCR had 60 Vbeta and 13 Jbeta primers. Profiling relied on immunoSEQ multiplex PCR, and the TCRdb table lists in-frame clones only, not all of them. The profile covers around 140,000 clones, with roughly three fifths appearing a single time and 2% to 3% taken by the ten largest. What was sequenced was PBMCs. This TCR was recovered from a woman between 40 and 55 years old in good health and CMV-seronegative. The rearrangement links TRBV6-6 to TRBJ1-1; D remains unclear. The CDR3 protein is CASSYSTGVRNTEAFF. CDR3 nucleotide sequence: TGTGCCAGCAGTTACTCGACCGGGGTGAGGAACACTGAAGCTTTCTTT.